This T cell receptor (beta chain) was captured in a study of cytomegalovirus exposure and HLA in healthy donors. Study-wide results and caveats: Roughly uniform depth of sequencing across donors was assumed in presence/absence analyses.

About this clone: The antigen remains unidentified.

Each of the donors was a healthy bone marrow donor. Trimming stripped 5 bases from V and 4 bases from J, with 8 bases between. This CDR3 is 11 amino acids long. Germline-derived CDR1 and CDR2 are DFQATT and SNEGSKA (reference sequence). The PCR had 60 Vbeta and 13 Jbeta primers. Using immunoSEQ multiplex PCR, the repertoire was profiled, and TCRdb retains in-frame clones only, with some absent. The sample contains over 110,000 clones, approximately 80% of which appear only once. The TCR sequence derives from a middle-aged woman in good health and CMV-seropositive. The chain employs TRBV20-1 and TRBJ2-5; possibly TRBD1 for D (5 bases). Sequencing input: PBMCs. For the CDR3, the DNA is TGCAGTGCTCCTAGGGGAGAGACCCAGTACTTC. It yields the protein CSAPRGETQYF.